The present TCR beta chain was sequenced within a study of T cell responses to AZD1222 COVID-19 vaccine. Study-wide background: Pooled samples include second doses given at about 4 or 12 weeks.

On this clone itself: The antigen remains undetermined.

Overall study findings and caveats: Spike-specific TCR breadth and depth were elevated following two AZD1222 doses.

The table came from immunoSEQ multiplex PCR; TCRdb's copy has only in-frame clones and leaves some out. The sample consists of around 95,000 clones, roughly 90% of them appearing once. CDR3 length: 14 amino acids. Per germline, CDR1 SGHDN and CDR2 FVKESK. With 1 base removed from V and 6 bases from J, the gap between germline ends came to 12 bases. The receptor was derived from an adult in good health. This material consisted of peripheral blood, taken on day 0 of AZD1222 vaccination. The J gene is TRBJ1-2, the V gene TRBV14, with D perhaps TRBD1 (6 bases). This CDR3 reads CASSQVLGAHGYTF. The CDR3 DNA sequence: TGTGCCAGCAGCCAAGTCCTGGGGGCCCATGGCTACACCTTC.